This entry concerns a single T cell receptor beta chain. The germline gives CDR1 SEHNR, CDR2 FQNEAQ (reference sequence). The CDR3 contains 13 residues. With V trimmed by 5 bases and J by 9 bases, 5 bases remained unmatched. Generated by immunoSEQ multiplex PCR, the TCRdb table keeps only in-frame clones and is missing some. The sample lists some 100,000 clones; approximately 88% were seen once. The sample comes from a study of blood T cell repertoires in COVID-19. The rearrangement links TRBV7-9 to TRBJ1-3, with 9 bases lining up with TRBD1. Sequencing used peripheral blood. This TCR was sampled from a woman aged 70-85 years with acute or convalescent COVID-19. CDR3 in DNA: TGTGCCAGCAGCGCGGGACAGGGTGGCACCATATATTTT. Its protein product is CASSAGQGGTIYF.